Listed below are T cell receptor beta chains from one sample, sequenced in a study of cytomegalovirus exposure and HLA in healthy donors. TCRdb's copy holds only in-frame clones and misses some; the assay was immunoSEQ multiplex PCR. This sample's clone table lists around 44,000 clones. Sequencing was performed on PBMCs. The receptors here all came from a male donor in good health and CMV-seropositive. CDR3s include the opening cysteine and the closing phenylalanine or tryptophan. Fields, in order: D gene, J gene, V gene, CDR3 protein, CDR3 DNA. A D gene is named only where the DNA matches it firmly.

>TRBD1|TRBJ1-2|TRBV7-8
CASSPGQAGTSF
TGTGCCAGCAGCCCAGGACAGGCGGGCACGAGCTTC
>NA|TRBJ1-2|TRBV7-6
CASSPNFGLGYTF
TGTGCCAGCAGCCCAAACTTTGGACTTGGCTACACCTTC
>NA|TRBJ1-6|TRBV27
CASSFSGQDSPLHF
TGTGCCAGCAGTTTTTCCGGACAAGATTCACCCCTCCACTTT
>NA|TRBJ2-3|TRBV2
CASSGTGTTATDTRYF
TGTGCCAGCAGTGGAACAGGGACCACAGCCACAGATACGCGGTATTTT
>NA|TRBJ1-4|TRBV27
CASSLRQLGEKLFF
TGTGCCAGCAGTTTACGACAGCTTGGTGAAAAACTGTTTTTT
>NA|TRBJ1-5|TRBV5-1
CASSLEAGGNQPQHF
TGCGCCAGCAGCTTAGAGGCAGGGGGCAATCAGCCCCAGCATTTT
>TRBD1|TRBJ2-1|TRBV5-6
CASSWTGSPYNEQFF
TGTGCCAGCAGCTGGACAGGGTCCCCCTACAATGAGCAGTTCTTC
>TRBD1|TRBJ2-5|TRBV11-2
CASRRTGGNTETQYF
TGTGCCAGCAGGCGTACAGGGGGAAACACAGAGACCCAGTACTTC
>TRBD2|TRBJ2-3|TRBV5-1
CASSLAGGAADTQYF
TGCGCCAGCAGCTTGGCCGGGGGGGCGGCAGATACGCAGTATTTT
>NA|TRBJ2-7|TRBV9
CASSVATGSYEQYF
TGTGCCAGCAGCGTAGCTACGGGGAGCTACGAGCAGTACTTC